These 11 T cell receptor beta chains originate from one sample sequenced in a study of PD-L1 blockade in urothelial cancer. This sample's time point: pretreatment peripheral blood. Assay: immunoSEQ multiplex PCR; the TCRdb copy retains only in-frame clones and omits some. The repertoire holds tens of thousands of clones, with 80% to 85% as singletons. Sequenced material: PBMCs, taken around atezolizumab (anti-PD-L1) treatment. The receptors were sampled from a man in his 70s with urothelial cancer.

The V gene is TRBV7-6, the J gene TRBJ2-7; tentatively, D is TRBD2 (6 bases). Trimming removed 1 base from V and 4 bases from J, with 11 bases in between. This CDR3 spans 14 amino acids. Germline V gene sequence: CDR1 SGHVS, CDR2 FNYEAQ. CDR3 sequence: CASSLGRGSYEQYF. The CDR3 region has the DNA TGTGCCAGCAGCTTAGGTCGGGGGTCATACGAGCAGTACTTC.

This rearrangement joins TRBV27 to TRBJ2-7; D is ambiguous. The CDR3 is 14 residues long. Trimming took off 6 bases at V and 5 bases at J, with 17 bases between the two ends. The germline CDR1 and CDR2 sequences are MNHEY and SMNVEV (reference sequence). CDR3 nucleotide sequence: TGTGCCAGCAGCCCGACACCTCGTAGTCACGAGCAGTACTTC. Its protein product is CASSPTPRSHEQYF.

The CDR3 DNA sequence: TGCGCCAGCAGCCAAGAAATAGTGGGAGACGGCACAGATACGCAGTATTTT. Its protein product is CASSQEIVGDGTDTQYF. J is TRBJ2-3 and V is TRBV4-1, with TRBD2 as a possible D gene (5 bases). Germline V CDR1 and CDR2: MGHRA, YSYEKL. The CDR3 is 17 residues long. Between the trimmed V and J ends, which lost 0 bases and 1 base, there was a span of 14 bases.

The V and J genes are TRBV6-5 and TRBJ2-5; 9 bases are a match to TRBD1. This CDR3 contains 13 residues. V dropped 8 bases and J dropped 5; count of bases not matched to a gene: 6. CDR1 MNHEY and CDR2 SVGAGI come from the germline V gene. In nucleotides, the CDR3 is TGTGCCAGCCTAGGACAGGGGACGGAGACCCAGTACTTC. Its protein product is CASLGQGTETQYF.

The gene calls are TRBV5-1 and TRBJ2-1; D not certain. This CDR3 comprises 15 residues. Germline CDR1 reads SGHRS; CDR2 reads YFSETQ. The V gene lost 1 base and the J gene lost 4 bases, with 12 bases spanning the gap. The CDR3 here is CASSLSIQTYNEQFF. DNA for the CDR3: TGCGCCAGCAGCTTGAGTATCCAGACTTACAATGAGCAGTTCTTC. The whole variable domain, filled in from reference TRBV5-1 and TRBJ2-1, reads KAGVTQTPRYLIKTRGQQVTLSCSPISGHRSVSWYQQTPGQGLQFLFEYFSETQRNKGNFPGRFSGRQFSNSRSEMNVSTLELGDSALYLCASSLSIQTYNEQFFGPGTRLTVL.

V and J are TRBV10-3 and TRBJ2-5; unclear D gene. V dropped 3 bases and J dropped 0 bases, with 11 bases sitting between them. In germline, CDR1 is ENHRY, CDR2 SYGVKD. This CDR3 region has 15 residues. CDR3: CAISDAGGNQETQYF. The CDR3 DNA sequence: TGTGCCATCAGTGATGCCGGCGGAAACCAAGAGACCCAGTACTTC.

The chain combines TRBV14 with TRBJ1-3; D is ambiguous. The V and J ends lost 1 base and 1 base respectively, with 11 bases between them. The CDR3 is 16 amino acids. The V gene's germline CDR1 is SGHDN and CDR2 FVKESK. CDR3 sequence (DNA): TGTGCCAGCAGCCAAGTCGTACAGAGATCTGGAAACACCATATATTTT. This translates into CASSQVVQRSGNTIYF.

The chain joins TRBV2 to TRBJ1-3, with D hard to call. Germline CDR1 SNHLY, CDR2 FYNNEI. Trimming shortened V by 7 bases and J by 9 bases, and 10 bases separated the two germline ends. The CDR3 length is 11 residues. Here the CDR3 reads CASTRGSTIYF. The CDR3 bases are TGTGCCAGCACTAGAGGGAGCACCATATATTTT.

The chain recombines TRBV7-9 with TRBJ1-4, with a tentative D call TRBD1 (6 bases). Germline CDR1 SEHNR, CDR2 FQNEAQ (reference sequence). This CDR3 spans 15 amino acids. V lost 5 bases and J lost 2, with 12 bases in between. The CDR3 nucleotides read TGTGCCAGCAGCGAACGAACAGGGACTAATGAAAAACTGTTTTTT. This sequence encodes CASSERTGTNEKLFF.

V and J are TRBV19 and TRBJ1-4; 7 bases agree with TRBD1. V shed 5 bases, J shed 3 bases, and the junction held 9 bases outside the gene matches. The germline gives CDR1 LNHDA, CDR2 SQIVND (reference sequence). The CDR3 runs to 16 residues. This chain's CDR3 is CASSSAGGPPNEKLFF. CDR3 nucleotides: TGTGCCAGTAGTTCGGCAGGGGGGCCCCCTAATGAAAAACTGTTTTTT.

This clone was observed a few times. The gene calls are TRBV7-9 and TRBJ1-1; D remains unclear. V dropped 5 bases and J dropped 0 bases, with 13 bases sitting between them. CDR1 and CDR2 (germline): SEHNR, FQNEAQ (reference sequence). CDR3 length: 15 residues. CDR3 sequence (DNA): TGTGCCAGCAGCATAAGCGCGGCCGTGAACACTGAAGCTTTCTTT. Translated, it gives CASSISAAVNTEAFF.